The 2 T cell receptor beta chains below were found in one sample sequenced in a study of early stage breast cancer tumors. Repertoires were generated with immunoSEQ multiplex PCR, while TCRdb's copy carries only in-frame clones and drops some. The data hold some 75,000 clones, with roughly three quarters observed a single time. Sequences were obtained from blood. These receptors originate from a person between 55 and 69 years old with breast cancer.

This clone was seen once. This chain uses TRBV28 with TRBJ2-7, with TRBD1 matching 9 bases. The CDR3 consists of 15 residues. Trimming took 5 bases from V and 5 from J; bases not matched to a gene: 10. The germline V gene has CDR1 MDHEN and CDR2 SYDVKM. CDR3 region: CASSPSGTGNDEQYF. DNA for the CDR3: TGTGCCAGCAGTCCCTCCGGGACAGGGAACGACGAGCAGTACTTC.

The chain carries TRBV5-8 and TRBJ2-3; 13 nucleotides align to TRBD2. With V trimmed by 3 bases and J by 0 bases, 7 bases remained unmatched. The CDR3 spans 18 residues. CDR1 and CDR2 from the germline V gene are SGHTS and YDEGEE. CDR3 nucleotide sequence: TGTGCCAGCAGCTCACCGGGACTAGCGGGAATTAGCACAGATACGCAGTATTTT. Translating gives CASSSPGLAGISTDTQYF.